Each of the 18 T cell receptor beta chains below was sequenced from the same sample in a study of blood T cell repertoires in COVID-19. TCRdb's copy holds only in-frame clones and misses some; the assay was immunoSEQ multiplex PCR. The repertoire has a few hundred thousand clones, approximately 84% of them found once; the top ten carry just under 3%. The sequenced sample was PBMCs or T cells enriched from blood (not recorded which). Receptors were obtained from a woman in her 30s who had recovered from COVID-19.

V gene TRBV3-1 (or the pseudogene TRBV3-2) combines with J gene TRBJ2-1; a possible D gene is TRBD2 (6 bases). The CDR3 totals 15 residues. Trimming took off 3 bases at V and 7 bases at J, with 16 bases between the two ends. Germline assignment: CDR1 LGHDT and CDR2 YNNKEL (reference sequence). The DNA for the CDR3 is TGTGCCAGCAGCCACCCCGGGACTGGCAGAAATGAGCAGTTCTTC. It is translated as CASSHPGTGRNEQFF.

This chain connects TRBV2 to TRBJ2-7; D remains ambiguous. This CDR3 has 11 residues. Trimming shortened V by 10 bases and J by 4 bases, and 11 bases separated the two germline ends. Germline lookup yields CDR1 SNHLY and CDR2 FYNNEI. CDR3 sequence reads: CATYQVYEQYF. The CDR3 coding sequence is TGTGCCACCTACCAGGTGTACGAGCAGTACTTC.

This clone was found a few times. This sequence joins TRBV28 and TRBJ1-5, with D possibly matching TRBD1 (6 bases). The V end lost 3 bases, the J end lost 1 base, and 16 bases lay between the germline ends. In germline, CDR1 is MDHEN, CDR2 SYDVKM. The CDR3 is made up of 17 amino acids. CDR3 bases: TGTGCCAGCAGTTTCGGGTTGGGACACTCAAGCAATCAGCCCCAGCATTTT. This encodes CASSFGLGHSSNQPQHF.

The chain links TRBV9 to TRBJ1-1; the D is unclear. Trimming cost V 2 bases and J 0 bases, with 8 bases left between them. CDR3 size: 14 residues. Germline-derived CDR1 and CDR2 are SGDLS and YYNGEE. The CDR3, as DNA: TGTGCCAGCAGCGTCGGGGTAATGAACACTGAAGCTTTCTTT. Translation: CASSVGVMNTEAFF.

The chain couples TRBV4-1 to TRBJ2-1, with 10 bases that match TRBD2. V was pared by 1 base and J by 6 bases, with 9 bases of the junction left unmatched. Germline V gene data show CDR1 as MGHRA and CDR2 as YSYEKL. CDR3 length: 17 amino acids. The CDR3: CASSQGAASGSRNEQFF. CDR3 nucleotides: TGCGCCAGCAGCCAAGGGGCGGCTAGCGGGAGCCGCAATGAGCAGTTCTTC.

The chain is built from TRBV5-6 and TRBJ2-4, with 8 bases that match TRBD1. Germline CDR1 and CDR2: SGHDT and YYEEEE. The CDR3 is made up of 17 amino acids. Trimming took 6 bases from V and 1 from J; bases not matched to a gene: 12. Here the CDR3 reads CASILPRRQGAKNIQYF. The CDR3 coding sequence is TGTGCCAGCATCCTACCACGGCGACAGGGGGCCAAAAACATTCAGTACTTC.

The chain links TRBV3-1 (or the pseudogene TRBV3-2) to TRBJ2-2; unclear D gene. The V end was cut by 4 bases, the J end by 5 bases, with 2 bases between. The CDR3 is 11 amino acids. Per the germline V gene, CDR1 is LGHDT and CDR2 is YNNKEL (reference sequence). CDR3 DNA: TGTGCCAGCAGCCTAACCGGGGAGCTGTTTTTT. It translates to CASSLTGELFF.

The chain combines TRBV4-2 with TRBJ2-1, with a possible D match to TRBD1 (6 bases). Germline CDR1 LGHNA, CDR2 YNFKEQ. Trimming pared 5 bases from V and 0 bases from J, leaving 14 bases between. The CDR3 is 16 amino acids. Here the CDR3 reads CASSLRTDGSYNEQFF. In DNA form, the CDR3 reads TGTGCCAGCAGCTTGAGGACAGACGGCTCCTACAATGAGCAGTTCTTC.

The chain has TRBV7-9 and TRBJ2-7; possible D gene TRBD1, 5 bases. CDR1 is SEHNR, CDR2 FQNEAQ, per germline (reference sequence). V was trimmed by 6 bases and J by 2 bases, leaving 11 bases between them. This CDR3 is 13 amino acids long. The CDR3 nucleotides are TGTGCCAGCAGACAAGACAGCCCCTACGAGCAGTACTTC. As protein: CASRQDSPYEQYF.

This rearrangement joins TRBV2 to TRBJ1-2; TRBD1 matches at 10 bases. CDR3 size: 15 residues. J gave up 6 bases and V 9 bases, and 13 bases lay outside the gene matches. CDR1 and CDR2 from the germline V gene are SNHLY and FYNNEI. Written as DNA, the CDR3 is TGTGCCAGTAATATCGGACAGGGGGTTGATAATGGCTACACCTTC. This codes for CASNIGQGVDNGYTF.

This clone was detected only once. V is TRBV3-1 (or the pseudogene TRBV3-2) and J is TRBJ1-5; D perhaps matches TRBD1 (6 bases). V was trimmed by 0 bases and J by 4 bases, leaving 10 bases between them. Germline CDR1 is LGHDT and CDR2 is YNNKEL (reference sequence). CDR3 length equals 15 residues. Here the CDR3 DNA reads TGTGCCAGCAGCCAAGACGGGACAAGAAATCAGCCCCAGCATTTT. It encodes CASSQDGTRNQPQHF.

The chain combines TRBV28 with TRBJ1-1, with a possible D match to TRBD1 (5 bases). The CDR3 sequence is 14 residues long. V was shortened by 6 bases and J by 1 base, with 12 bases between the two germline ends. From germline, CDR1 is MDHEN and CDR2 SYDVKM. CDR3 DNA: TGTGCCAGCAGAGACCAAGACAGGAACACTGAAGCTTTCTTT. Its protein product is CASRDQDRNTEAFF.

The genes are TRBV2 and TRBJ1-1; 8 bases match TRBD1. The V gene's germline CDR1 is SNHLY and CDR2 FYNNEI. Trimming took 5 bases from V and 2 from J; bases not matched to a gene: 7. CDR3 length: 15 amino acids. The CDR3 protein is CASSTDRDPNTEAFF. The DNA of the CDR3 is TGTGCCAGCAGTACGGACAGGGACCCTAACACTGAAGCTTTCTTT. Variable domain in full (rest from reference TRBV2 and TRBJ1-1): EPEVTQTPSHQVTQMGQEVILRCVPISNHLYFYWYRQILGQKVEFLVSFYNNEISEKSEIFDDQFSVERPDGSNFTLKIRSTKLEDSAMYFCASSTDRDPNTEAFFGQGTRLTVV.

The chain uses TRBV27 and TRBJ2-2, with TRBD2 matching 8 bases. The germline gives CDR1 MNHEY, CDR2 SMNVEV (reference sequence). This CDR3 has 17 residues. Trimming took 2 bases from V and 5 from J; bases not matched to a gene: 10. CDR3 protein: CASSLVRGGGTTGELFF. The CDR3 bases are TGTGCCAGCAGTTTAGTGCGTGGCGGGGGGACTACCGGGGAGCTGTTTTTT.

The chain uses TRBV27 and TRBJ1-6; unclear D gene. Germline V gene data show CDR1 as MNHEY and CDR2 as SMNVEV (reference sequence). V lost 5 bases and J 7 bases, leaving 9 bases between the germline ends. CDR3 size: 13 residues. CDR3 sequence (DNA): TGTGCCAGCAGTAGAAACCTAAATTCACCCCTCCACTTT. Amino acid sequence: CASSRNLNSPLHF.

This chain links TRBV18 with TRBJ2-1; D is perhaps TRBD1 (5 bases). Looked up from germline, CDR1 is KGHSH and CDR2 is LQKENI. The CDR3 is 15 amino acids. Trimming left V 2 bases short and J 0 bases short, with 8 bases between. CDR3 residues: CASSPETVSYNEQFF. The CDR3 coding sequence is TGTGCCAGCTCACCAGAGACAGTCTCCTACAATGAGCAGTTCTTC. Full variable domain (remainder filled in from reference TRBV18 and TRBJ2-1): NAGVMQNPRHLVRRRGQEARLRCSPMKGHSHVYWYRQLPEEGLKFMVYLQKENIIDESGMPKERFSAEFPKEGPSILRIQQVVRGDSAAYFCASSPETVSYNEQFFGPGTRLTVL.

This chain uses TRBV18 with TRBJ1-4; 7 nucleotides line up with TRBD1. The V segment lost 3 bases and the J segment 4 bases; nucleotides outside the gene matches: 2. Germline lookup yields CDR1 KGHSH and CDR2 LQKENI. The CDR3 contains 14 residues. The CDR3 loop is CASSPRDSNEKLFF. CDR3 in DNA: TGTGCCAGCTCACCGAGGGACAGTAATGAAAAACTGTTTTTT.

The chain employs TRBV12-5 and TRBJ1-3, with no clear D. Per germline, CDR1 LGHNT and CDR2 FRNRAP. Trimming stripped 0 bases from V and 0 bases from J, with 9 bases between. CDR3 size: 16 residues. The CDR3 DNA reads as TGTGCTAGTGGTTTGGTACTAGGAGACTCTGGAAACACCATATATTTT. Its translation is CASGLVLGDSGNTIYF.